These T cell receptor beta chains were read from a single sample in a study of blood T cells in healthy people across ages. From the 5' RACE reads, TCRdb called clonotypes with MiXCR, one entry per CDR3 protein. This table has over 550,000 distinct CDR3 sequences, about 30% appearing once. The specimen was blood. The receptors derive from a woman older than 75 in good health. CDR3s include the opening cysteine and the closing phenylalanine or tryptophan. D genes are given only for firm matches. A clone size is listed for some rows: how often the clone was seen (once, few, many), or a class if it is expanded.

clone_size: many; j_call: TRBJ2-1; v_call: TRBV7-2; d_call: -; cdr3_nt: TGTGCCAGCAGCTCCCAGACTTCCGCTGAGCAGTTCTTC; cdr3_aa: CASSSQTSAEQFF
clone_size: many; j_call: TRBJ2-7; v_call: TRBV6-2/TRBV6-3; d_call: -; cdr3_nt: TGTGCCAGCAGTTACTCGTCAGGGACGTACGAGCAGTACTTC; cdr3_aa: CASSYSSGTYEQYF
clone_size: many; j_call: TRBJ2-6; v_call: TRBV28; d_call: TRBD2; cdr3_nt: TGTGCCAGCAGTTTTTCGGGGGGTGGGGCCAACGTCCTGACTTTC; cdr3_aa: CASSFSGGGANVLTF
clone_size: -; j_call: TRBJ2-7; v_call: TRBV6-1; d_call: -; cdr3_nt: TGTGCCAGCAGTGAAGTCGGAGGGGTATCCTACGAGCAGTGCTTC; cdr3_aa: CASSEVGGVSYEQCF
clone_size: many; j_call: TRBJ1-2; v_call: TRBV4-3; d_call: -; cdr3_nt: TGCGCCAGCAGCCACACAGGGTCTAACTATGGCTACACCTTC; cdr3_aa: CASSHTGSNYGYTF
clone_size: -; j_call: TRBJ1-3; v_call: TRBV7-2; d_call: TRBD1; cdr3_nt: TGTGCCAGCAGCTTCCAGGGGGATCATAGAAACACCATATATTTT; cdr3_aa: CASSFQGDHRNTIYF
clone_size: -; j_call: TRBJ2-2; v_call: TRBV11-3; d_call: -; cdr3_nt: TGTGCCAGCAGCTTAGGGCGGCACGGGGAGCTGTTTTTT; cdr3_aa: CASSLGRHGELFF
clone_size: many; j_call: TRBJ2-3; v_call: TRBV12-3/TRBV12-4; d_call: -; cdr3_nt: TGTGCCAGCAGTTTCAGGGATTCAGATACGCAGTATTTT; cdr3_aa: CASSFRDSDTQYF
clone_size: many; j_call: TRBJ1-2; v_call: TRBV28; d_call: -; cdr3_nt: TGTGCCACCGGGTTAGGCGGCTACACCTTC; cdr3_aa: CATGLGGYTF
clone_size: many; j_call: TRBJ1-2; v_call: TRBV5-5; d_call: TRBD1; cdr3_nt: TGTGCCAGCAGCTTGACGACAGGGATTTATGGCTACACCTTC; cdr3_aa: CASSLTTGIYGYTF
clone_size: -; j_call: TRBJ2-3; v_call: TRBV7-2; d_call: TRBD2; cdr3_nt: TGTGCCAGCAGCTCGGGACTAAGCACAGATACGCCGTATTTT; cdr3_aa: CASSSGLSTDTPYF
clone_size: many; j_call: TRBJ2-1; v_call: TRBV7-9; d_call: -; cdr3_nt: TGTGCCAGCAGCTTGGGGGGGCTCTCCTACAATGAGCAGTTCTTC; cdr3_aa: CASSLGGLSYNEQFF
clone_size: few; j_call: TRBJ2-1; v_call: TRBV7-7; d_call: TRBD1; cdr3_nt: TGTGCTAGCAGCCTGGGACAGGGGGACGAGCAGTTCTTC; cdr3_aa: CASSLGQGDEQFF
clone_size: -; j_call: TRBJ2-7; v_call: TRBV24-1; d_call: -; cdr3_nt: TGTGCCACCAGTGATCCCTCGGGCAGTAGGCATGAGCAGTACTTC; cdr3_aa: CATSDPSGSRHEQYF
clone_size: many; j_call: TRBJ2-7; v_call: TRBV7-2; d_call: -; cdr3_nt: TGTGCCAGCAGCTTAGTGGGGACTGGAGCCTACGAGCAGTACTTC; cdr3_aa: CASSLVGTGAYEQYF
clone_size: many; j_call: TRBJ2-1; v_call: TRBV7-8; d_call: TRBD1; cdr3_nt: TGTGCCAGCAGCCGTAGCGACAGGGTCTCCTACAATGAGCAGTTCTTC; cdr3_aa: CASSRSDRVSYNEQFF
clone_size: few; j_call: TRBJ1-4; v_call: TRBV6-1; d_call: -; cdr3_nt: TGTGCCAGCAGTGAACCGGGGCGTAATGAAAAACTGTTTTTT; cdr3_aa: CASSEPGRNEKLFF
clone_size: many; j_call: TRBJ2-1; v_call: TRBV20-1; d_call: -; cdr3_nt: TGCAGTGCTAGAAGGCAGTCGGAGCAGTTCTTC; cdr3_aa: CSARRQSEQFF
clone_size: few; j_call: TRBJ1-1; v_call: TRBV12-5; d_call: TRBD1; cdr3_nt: TGTGCTAGTGGTTTGGTACAAGGGACAGGGTACACTGAAGCTTTCTTT; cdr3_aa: CASGLVQGTGYTEAFF
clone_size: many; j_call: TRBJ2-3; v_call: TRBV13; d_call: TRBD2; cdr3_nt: TGTGCCAGCAGCGCCGGGACTAGCGGGGGAGATACGCAGTATTTT; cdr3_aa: CASSAGTSGGDTQYF
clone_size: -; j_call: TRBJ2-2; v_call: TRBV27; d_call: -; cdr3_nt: TGTGCCAGCAGTTTATCGATTGGACAGAACACCGGGGAGCTGTTTTTT; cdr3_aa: CASSLSIGQNTGELFF
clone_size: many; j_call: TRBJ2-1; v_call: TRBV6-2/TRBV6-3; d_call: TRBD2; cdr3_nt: TGTGCCAGCAGGGACCTGCGGGGGGGCCGTAATGAGCAGTTCTTC; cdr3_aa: CASRDLRGGRNEQFF
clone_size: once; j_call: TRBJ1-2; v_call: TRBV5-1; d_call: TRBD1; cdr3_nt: TGCGCCAGCAGCGGAGGGACAGGAGTTATCTATGGCTACACCTTC; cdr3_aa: CASSGGTGVIYGYTF
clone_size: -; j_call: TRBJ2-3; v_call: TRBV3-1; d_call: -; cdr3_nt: TGTGCCAGCAGCCCCAGTTCAGATACGCAGTATTTT; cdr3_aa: CASSPSSDTQYF
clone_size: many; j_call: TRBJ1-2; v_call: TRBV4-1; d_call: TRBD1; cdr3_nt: TGCGCCAGCAGCCAGGAAGACAGGGCGTCCTCTGGCTACACCTTC; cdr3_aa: CASSQEDRASSGYTF
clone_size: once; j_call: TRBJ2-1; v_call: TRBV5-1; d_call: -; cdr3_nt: TGCGCCAGCAGCTTGGGGACAGTCCTCTCTTACGAGCAGTTCTTC; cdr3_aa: CASSLGTVLSYEQFF
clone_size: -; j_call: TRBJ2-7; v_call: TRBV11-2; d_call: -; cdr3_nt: TGTGCCAGCAGCTTAGGTCTCACCAACGAGCAGTACTTC; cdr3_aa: CASSLGLTNEQYF
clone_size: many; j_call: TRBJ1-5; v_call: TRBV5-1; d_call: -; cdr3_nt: TGCGCCAGCAGCCCGGGACGGGATGATCAGCCCCAGCATTTT; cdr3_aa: CASSPGRDDQPQHF
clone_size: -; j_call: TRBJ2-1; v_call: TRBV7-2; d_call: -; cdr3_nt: TGTGCCAGCAGCTTAAGGTGGTGGAATGAGCAGTTCTTC; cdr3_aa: CASSLRWWNEQFF
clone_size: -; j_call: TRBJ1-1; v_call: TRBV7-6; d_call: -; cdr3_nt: TGTGCCAGCAGCACGGGGACGGAACCTGGGATCACTGAAGCTTTCTTT; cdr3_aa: CASSTGTEPGITEAFF
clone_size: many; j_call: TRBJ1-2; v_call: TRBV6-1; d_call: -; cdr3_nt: TGTGCCAGCCACCGGGTGGGCTACACCTTC; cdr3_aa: CASHRVGYTF
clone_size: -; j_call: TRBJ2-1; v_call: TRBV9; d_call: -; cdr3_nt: TGTGCCAGCAGCGTAGTCGGGGGCGCCGGAGTTAGCGAGCAGTTCTTC; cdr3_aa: CASSVVGGAGVSEQFF
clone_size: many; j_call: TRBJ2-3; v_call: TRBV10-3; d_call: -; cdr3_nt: TGTGCCATCAGTGCGGCGGGGCCGACAGATACGCAGTATTTT; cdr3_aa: CAISAAGPTDTQYF
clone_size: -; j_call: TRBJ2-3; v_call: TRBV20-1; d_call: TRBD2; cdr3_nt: TGCAGTTGCTCAAAGCGGGGAGGGGCAGATACGCAGTATTTT; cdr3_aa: CSCSKRGGADTQYF
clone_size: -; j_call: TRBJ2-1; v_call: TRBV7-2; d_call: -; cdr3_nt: TGTGCCAGCAGCTTAGCGCATCTCCCTTACAATGAGCAGTTCTTC; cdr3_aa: CASSLAHLPYNEQFF
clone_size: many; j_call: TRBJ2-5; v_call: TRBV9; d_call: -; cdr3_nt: TGTGCCAGCAGCGTTTGGGCGGGGCGGGGAGAGACCCAGTACTTC; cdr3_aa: CASSVWAGRGETQYF
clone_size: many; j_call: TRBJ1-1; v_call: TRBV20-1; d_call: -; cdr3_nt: TGCAGTAGGACAGCCCCCGGGAACACTGAAGCTTTCTTT; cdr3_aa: CSRTAPGNTEAFF
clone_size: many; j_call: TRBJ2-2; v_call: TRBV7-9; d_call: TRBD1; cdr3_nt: TGTGCCAGCAGTAAAGGGACAGGGAACACCGGGGAGCTGTTTTTT; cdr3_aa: CASSKGTGNTGELFF
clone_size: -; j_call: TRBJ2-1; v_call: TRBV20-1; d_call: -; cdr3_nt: TGCAGTGCTAGTGCCAACTCTTACAATGAGCAGTTCTTC; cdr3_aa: CSASANSYNEQFF
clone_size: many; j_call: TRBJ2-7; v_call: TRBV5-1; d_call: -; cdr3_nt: TGCGCCAGCAGCTTGCAGGGGAGGGAGCAGTACTTC; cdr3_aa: CASSLQGREQYF
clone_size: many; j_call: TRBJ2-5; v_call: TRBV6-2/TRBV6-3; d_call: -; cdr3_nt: TGTGCCAGCAGTTACCTCGAGACCCAGTACTTC; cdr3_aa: CASSYLETQYF
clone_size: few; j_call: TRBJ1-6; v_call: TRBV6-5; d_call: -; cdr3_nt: TGTGCCAGCAGTTACTTTGAGGGGTCACCCCTCCACTTT; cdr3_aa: CASSYFEGSPLHF
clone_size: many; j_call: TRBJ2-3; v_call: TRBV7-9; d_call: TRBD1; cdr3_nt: TGTGCCAGCAGCTCTATTCAGGGGGCCACCGATACGCAGTATTTT; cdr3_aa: CASSSIQGATDTQYF
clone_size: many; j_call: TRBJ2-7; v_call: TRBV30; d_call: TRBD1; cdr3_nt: TGTGCCTGGAGGACAGGGGTCTACGAGCAGTACTTC; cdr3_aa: CAWRTGVYEQYF
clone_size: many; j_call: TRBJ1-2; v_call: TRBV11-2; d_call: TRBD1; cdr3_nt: TGTGCCAGCAGCTTTTCAGGGGGTGGCTACACCTTC; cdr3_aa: CASSFSGGGYTF
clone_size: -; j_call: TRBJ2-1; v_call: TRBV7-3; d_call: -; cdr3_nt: TGTGCCAGCAGCTTAACACCCGGGGGATACTACAATGAGCAGTTCTTC; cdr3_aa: CASSLTPGGYYNEQFF
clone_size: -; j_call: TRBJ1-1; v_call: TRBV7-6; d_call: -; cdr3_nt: TGTGCCAGCAGGCAATGGATGAACACTGAAGCTTTCTTT; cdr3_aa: CASRQWMNTEAFF
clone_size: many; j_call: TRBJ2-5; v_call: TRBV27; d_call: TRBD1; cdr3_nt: TGTGCCAGCAGTTTATATTGGACAGGTCAAGAGACCCAGTACTTC; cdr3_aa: CASSLYWTGQETQYF
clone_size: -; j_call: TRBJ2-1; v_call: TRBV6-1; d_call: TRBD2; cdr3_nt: TGTGCCAGCAGTGATGTAGCGGGGGGACGCTGGGGGCAGTTCTTC; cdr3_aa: CASSDVAGGRWGQFF
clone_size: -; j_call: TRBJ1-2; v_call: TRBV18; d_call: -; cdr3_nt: TGTGCCAGCTCACTCTCAGGTGACGGGGCTAACTATGGCTACACCTTC; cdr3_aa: CASSLSGDGANYGYTF
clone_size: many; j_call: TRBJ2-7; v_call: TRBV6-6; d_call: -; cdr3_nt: TGTGCCAGCAGCTCTCCGATCAGGGGATTGCCTTACGAGCAGTACTTC; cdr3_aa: CASSSPIRGLPYEQYF
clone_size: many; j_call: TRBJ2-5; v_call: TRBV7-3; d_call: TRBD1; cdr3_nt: TGTGCCAGCAGCCCGCATTGGACAGGGTCGAAAGAGACCCAGTACTTC; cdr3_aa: CASSPHWTGSKETQYF